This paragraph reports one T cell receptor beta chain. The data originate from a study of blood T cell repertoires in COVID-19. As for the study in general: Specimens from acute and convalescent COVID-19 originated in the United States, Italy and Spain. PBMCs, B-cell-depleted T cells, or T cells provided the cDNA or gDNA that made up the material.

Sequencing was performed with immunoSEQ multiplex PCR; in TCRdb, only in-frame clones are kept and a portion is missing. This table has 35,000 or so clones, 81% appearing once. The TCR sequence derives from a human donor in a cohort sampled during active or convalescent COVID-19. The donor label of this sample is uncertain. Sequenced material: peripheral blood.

The CDR3 region is CASSLVGAGFTDTQYF. The CDR3 DNA follows: TGTGCCAGCAGCTTAGTAGGAGCGGGGTTCACAGATACGCAGTATTTT. V is TRBV7-2 and J is TRBJ2-3, with 7 bases aligning to TRBD2. The J segment lost 2 bases and the V segment lost 1 base, leaving 6 bases of the junction unmatched. The germline V gene encodes CDR1 SGHTA and CDR2 FQGNSA. This CDR3 contains 16 residues.